This T cell receptor (beta chain) was captured by sequencing in a study of identifying expanded T cells in peripheral blood. Germline V gene sequence: CDR1 LGHNA, CDR2 YSLEER. Between the trimmed V and J ends, which lost 0 bases and 4 bases, there was a span of 15 bases. This CDR3 comprises 16 residues. Produced via immunoSEQ multiplex PCR; TCRdb's table is partial and in-frame only. The sample yields around 120,000 clones, 75% to 90% seen once. Input material: blood. The rearrangement joins TRBV4-3 to TRBJ1-2; D is unclear. The receptor comes from a person between 18 and 75 years old in good health. This CDR3 is CASSQDQGPSPYGYTF. CDR3 in DNA: TGCGCCAGCAGCCAAGATCAAGGCCCTTCACCCTATGGCTACACCTTC.